This paragraph reports one T cell receptor beta chain. No antigen is known for it. This entry belongs to a study of lymphopenia after photon versus proton radiotherapy. General study points: Relative stability marked proton patients; photon patients lost diversity and naive cells. After the lymphocyte nadir, photon-treated repertoires showed oligoclonal expansion, especially of CD8+ Temra cells. Post-nadir TCR diversity decline inversely tracked overall survival among those who died.

Method: immunoSEQ multiplex PCR; TCRdb's copy keeps in-frame clones and lacks some. The sample records around 30,000 clones, approximately 87% being singletons. Germline CDR1 and CDR2: SGHDN and FVKESK. After removal of 4 bases from V and 7 bases from J, the junction contained 2 bases not matched to a gene. CDR3 length: 13 residues. This chain uses TRBV14 with TRBJ2-5, with 11 bases matching TRBD1. The source material was peripheral blood, sampled from a patient treated with photon-based radiotherapy. The source is a woman in her 50s with pancreatic cancer. CDR3 in amino acids: CASSPGQGATQYF. The CDR3 DNA sequence: TGTGCCAGCAGCCCAGGACAGGGGGCGACCCAGTACTTC.